These 2 T cell receptor beta chains originate from one sample sequenced in a study of T cells in women clearing cervical HPV infection. The method was immunoSEQ multiplex PCR; TCRdb's version includes in-frame clones alone and lacks a portion of them. This listing includes some 20,000 clones. Sequenced: blood buffy coat. Every receptor here comes from a woman between 18 and 75 years old with a cervical HPV16 infection that either progressed to CIN3+ or cleared (not recorded which).

A remark on this clone: One end of the junction fails to match germline, which may point to a read error. The CDR3 is cut off 3 residues early in the read; its end comes from the germline J gene. V and J are TRBV4-2 and TRBJ2-3; 7 positions agree with TRBD2. The CDR3 runs to 16 residues. Germline V gene data show CDR1 as LGHNA and CDR2 as YNFKEQ. Partial CDR3 DNA: TGCGCCAGCAGCCTCCAAGCGAGCGGGGAAACAGATACG. Translated, it gives CASSLQASGETDT. The full CDR3 protein reads CASSLQASGETDTQYF.

With respect to this clone: The CDR3 is cut off 3 residues early in the read; its end comes from the germline J gene. The rearrangement links TRBV12-3 or TRBV12-4 to TRBJ2-5; a weak D match, TRBD2 (6 bases). The CDR3 totals 14 residues. V lost 6 bases and J 0 bases, leaving 11 bases between the germline ends. The CDR3: CASSPGTDQETQYF. Incomplete CDR3 DNA: TGTGCCAGCAGCCCGGGGACTGACCAAGAGACC.